These 9 T cell receptor beta chains share one sample of origin, sequenced in a study of cytomegalovirus exposure and HLA in healthy donors. PCR was performed using 60 Vbeta and 13 Jbeta primers. The method was immunoSEQ multiplex PCR; TCRdb's version includes in-frame clones alone and lacks a portion of them. The top ten hold 14% of the sample, which has about 64,000 clones, roughly 65% seen once. What was sequenced was PBMCs. The receptors derive from a male donor in good health and CMV-seropositive.

J is TRBJ2-3 and V is TRBV29-1; TRBD1 is a possible D gene (6 bases). The V gene lost 6 bases and the J gene lost 6 bases, with 19 bases spanning the gap. Germline V lookup: CDR1 SQVTM, CDR2 ANQGSEA. This CDR3 has 14 amino acids. The CDR3 region has the DNA TGCAGCGTACGGACAGACGTTCGGTCCGATACGCAGTATTTT. Encoded protein: CSVRTDVRSDTQYF.

The chain employs TRBV7-3 and TRBJ2-7, with D tentatively TRBD2 (6 bases). This CDR3 spans 13 amino acids. Trimming cost V 5 bases and J 6 bases, with 14 bases left between them. Germline CDR1 reads SGHTA; CDR2 reads FQGTGA. The CDR3 DNA is TGTGCCAGCAGCCCAATCATCGGGGGCGAGCAGTACTTC. Its protein is CASSPIIGGEQYF.

The chain combines TRBV7-2 with TRBJ1-5; D is ambiguous. CDR1 and CDR2 (germline): SGHTA, FQGNSA. This CDR3 contains 15 residues. The V end lost 5 bases, the J end lost 4 bases, and 15 bases lay between the germline ends. The CDR3, as DNA: TGTGCCAGCAGCATAGGAAGACACACGAATCAGCCCCAGCATTTT. It codes for CASSIGRHTNQPQHF.

V and J are TRBV4-2 and TRBJ1-1, with D possibly being TRBD1 (6 bases). The CDR3 totals 14 residues. Germline V gives CDR1 LGHNA, CDR2 YNFKEQ. V gave up 3 bases and J gave up 5 bases, with 13 bases separating them. The CDR3 region is CASSHHEGETEAFF. CDR3 coding DNA: TGTGCCAGCAGCCACCATGAGGGGGAAACTGAAGCTTTCTTT.

The chain couples TRBV2 to TRBJ1-2; TRBD1 is a possible D gene (6 bases). Per germline, CDR1 SNHLY and CDR2 FYNNEI. The CDR3 runs 13 residues. Trimming took off 6 bases at V and 7 bases at J, with 15 bases between the two ends. CDR3 residues: CASRDQGRGGYTF. Written as DNA, the CDR3 is TGTGCCAGCAGAGACCAGGGGAGGGGTGGCTACACCTTC.

The chain links TRBV4-1 to TRBJ2-7, with 7 bases lining up with TRBD2. The CDR3 covers 15 residues. Germline V lookup: CDR1 MGHRA, CDR2 YSYEKL. Germline trimming cut 3 bases from V and 4 bases from J; bases unmatched to any gene: 9. CDR3 DNA sequence: TGCGCCAGCAGCCAGGTGCCAGGGAGGGGATACGAGCAGTACTTC. It yields the protein CASSQVPGRGYEQYF.

This rearrangement joins TRBV29-1 to TRBJ1-1; D possibly corresponds to TRBD1 (5 bases). Per the germline V gene, CDR1 is SQVTM and CDR2 is ANQGSEA. Trimming removed 3 bases at V and 3 bases at J, with 11 bases between. This CDR3 has 13 residues. CDR3 in amino acids: CSVDRASDTEAFF. The CDR3 DNA follows: TGCAGCGTTGACAGGGCATCCGACACTGAAGCTTTCTTT.

The chain is built from TRBV25-1 and TRBJ2-5; TRBD1 might be the D (5 bases). CDR1 MGHDK and CDR2 SYGVNS come from the germline V gene. The V and J ends lost 4 bases and 4 bases respectively, with 16 bases between them. The CDR3 contains 15 residues. Here the CDR3 DNA reads TGTGCCAGCAGTGTCTGGGGCAGGGTAGGAGAGACCCAGTACTTC. The encoded protein is CASSVWGRVGETQYF.

The chain has TRBV19 and TRBJ2-3; the match to TRBD1 covers 7 bases. The CDR3 contains 16 residues. Germline values: CDR1 LNHDA, CDR2 SQIVND (reference sequence). V lost 3 bases, J lost 0 bases, and 6 bases stayed unmatched. The CDR3 here is CASSILGTASTDTQYF. DNA of the CDR3: TGTGCCAGTAGTATCCTGGGGACAGCGAGCACAGATACGCAGTATTTT.